The clone carrying this TCR beta chain was seen at least ten times. The antigen is unknown. This entry belongs to a study of T cells in Graves' hyperthyroidism and ophthalmopathy. Study conclusions and caveats: Ophthalmopathy was told apart from stable hyperthyroidism by a 13 V-J model.

The CDR3 regions of TCR beta were amplified from RNA transcripts. The TCR CDR3 was amplified in a first-round RT-PCR using the HTBI primer set. TCRdb used MiXCR to reprocess the multiplex PCR reads, holding one entry per CDR3 protein. The sample has a few hundred thousand distinct CDR3 sequences, approximately 15% seen once. The germline V gene has CDR1 SGHNT and CDR2 YYREEE (reference sequence). Trimming removed 3 bases at V and 2 bases at J, with 11 bases between. The CDR3 contains 14 residues. Hyperthyroidism of Graves' type that showed no ophthalmopathy progression within 18 months was stable. Orbital computed tomography and thyroid ultrasound, together with serum TRAb and thyroxine and clinical symptoms, were used for diagnoses. PBMCs were derived from about 9.1 ml fresh peripheral blood.

The chain combines TRBV5-4 with TRBJ1-1; TRBD1 might be the D (5 bases). Sequencing was carried out using blood. The clonotype comes from a woman under 30 with Graves' hyperthyroidism. The CDR3 spells CASSYGTFNTEAFF. CDR3 bases: TGTGCCAGCAGCTACGGGACCTTTAACACTGAAGCTTTCTTT. The full variable domain, completed using reference TRBV5-4 and TRBJ1-1, is ETGVTQSPTHLIKTRGQQVTLRCSSQSGHNTVSWYQQALGQGPQFIFQYYREEENGRGNFPPRFSGLQFPNYSSELNVNALELDDSALYLCASSYGTFNTEAFFGQGTRLTVV.